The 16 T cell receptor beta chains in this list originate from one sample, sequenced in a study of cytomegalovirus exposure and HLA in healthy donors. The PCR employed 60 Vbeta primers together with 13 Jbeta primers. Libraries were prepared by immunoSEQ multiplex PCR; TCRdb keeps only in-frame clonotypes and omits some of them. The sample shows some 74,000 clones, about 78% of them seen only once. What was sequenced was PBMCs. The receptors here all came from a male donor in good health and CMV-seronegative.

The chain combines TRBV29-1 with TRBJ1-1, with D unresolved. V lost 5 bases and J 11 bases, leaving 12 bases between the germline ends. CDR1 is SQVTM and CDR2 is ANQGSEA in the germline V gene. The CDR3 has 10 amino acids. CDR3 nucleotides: TGCAGCGTTTCAATCGAGAAGGCTTTCTTT. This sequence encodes CSVSIEKAFF. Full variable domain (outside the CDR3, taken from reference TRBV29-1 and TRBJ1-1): SAVISQKPSRDICQRGTSLTIQCQVDSQVTMMFWYRQQPGQSLTLIATANQGSEATYESGFVIDKFPISRPNLTFSTLTVSNMSPEDSSIYLCSVSIEKAFFGQGTRLTVV.

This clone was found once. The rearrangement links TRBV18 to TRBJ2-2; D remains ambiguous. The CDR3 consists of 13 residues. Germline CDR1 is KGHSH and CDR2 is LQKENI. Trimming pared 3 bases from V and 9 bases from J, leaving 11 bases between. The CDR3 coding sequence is TGTGCCAGCTCACCCAGCGATCCGCGGGAGCTGTTTTTT. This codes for CASSPSDPRELFF.

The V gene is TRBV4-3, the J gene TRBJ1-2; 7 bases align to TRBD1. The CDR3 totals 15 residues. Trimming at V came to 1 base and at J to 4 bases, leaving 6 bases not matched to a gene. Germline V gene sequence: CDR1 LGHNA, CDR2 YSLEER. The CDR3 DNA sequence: TGCGCCAGCAGCCAAGGTTCGACAGGGACCTATGGCTACACCTTC. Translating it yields CASSQGSTGTYGYTF.

This chain's CDR3 is CASSLLGTGGNTGELFF. Here the CDR3 DNA reads TGCGCCAGCAGCTTGCTGGGAACAGGGGGCAACACCGGGGAGCTGTTTTTT. The chain couples TRBV5-1 to TRBJ2-2; 9 bases match TRBD1. V dropped 1 base and J dropped 2; count of bases not matched to a gene: 6. The CDR3 runs to 17 residues. Germline V gene data show CDR1 as SGHRS and CDR2 as YFSETQ.

The CDR3 nucleotides read TGTGCCAGCAGCGCCGGGACAGGGGTCCTCACTGAAGCTTTCTTT. As protein: CASSAGTGVLTEAFF. V and J are TRBV2 and TRBJ1-1; 10 bases match TRBD1. Germline trimming cut 6 bases from V and 4 bases from J; bases unmatched to any gene: 8. CDR3 length equals 15 residues. CDR1 is SNHLY and CDR2 is FYNNEI in the germline V gene. The full variable domain, its missing parts supplied by reference TRBV2 and TRBJ1-1, is EPEVTQTPSHQVTQMGQEVILRCVPISNHLYFYWYRQILGQKVEFLVSFYNNEISEKSEIFDDQFSVERPDGSNFTLKIRSTKLEDSAMYFCASSAGTGVLTEAFFGQGTRLTVV.

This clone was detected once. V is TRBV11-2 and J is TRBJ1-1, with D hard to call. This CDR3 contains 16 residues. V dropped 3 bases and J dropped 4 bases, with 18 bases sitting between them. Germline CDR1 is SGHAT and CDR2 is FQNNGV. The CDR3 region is CASSLYTGKVSTEAFF. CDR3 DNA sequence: TGTGCCAGCAGCTTGTACACGGGTAAGGTTTCCACTGAAGCTTTCTTT.

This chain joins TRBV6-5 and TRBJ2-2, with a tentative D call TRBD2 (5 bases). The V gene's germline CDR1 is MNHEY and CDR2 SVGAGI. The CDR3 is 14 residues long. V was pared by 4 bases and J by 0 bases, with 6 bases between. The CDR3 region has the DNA TGTGCCAGCAGTTCCGGGACGAACACCGGGGAGCTGTTTTTT. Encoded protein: CASSSGTNTGELFF.

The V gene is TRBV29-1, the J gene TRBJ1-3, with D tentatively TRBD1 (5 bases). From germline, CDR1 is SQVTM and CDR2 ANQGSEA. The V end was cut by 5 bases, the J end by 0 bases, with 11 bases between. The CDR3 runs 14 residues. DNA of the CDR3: TGCAGCGTTCGGGGGACCTACTCTGGAAACACCATATATTTT. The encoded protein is CSVRGTYSGNTIYF.

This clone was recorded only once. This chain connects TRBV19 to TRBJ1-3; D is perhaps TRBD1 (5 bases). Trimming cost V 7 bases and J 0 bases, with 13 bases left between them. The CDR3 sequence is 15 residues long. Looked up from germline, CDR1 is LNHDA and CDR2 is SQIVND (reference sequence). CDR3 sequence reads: CASIQGVLSGNTIYF. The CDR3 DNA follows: TGTGCCAGTATCCAAGGGGTGCTCTCTGGAAACACCATATATTTT.

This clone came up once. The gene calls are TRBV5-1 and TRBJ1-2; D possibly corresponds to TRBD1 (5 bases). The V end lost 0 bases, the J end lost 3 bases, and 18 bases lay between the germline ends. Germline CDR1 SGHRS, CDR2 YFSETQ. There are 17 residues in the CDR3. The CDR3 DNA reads TGCGCCAGCAGCTTGGTGGCAGGGCAAGTTTCTTACTATGGCTACACCTTC. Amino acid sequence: CASSLVAGQVSYYGYTF.

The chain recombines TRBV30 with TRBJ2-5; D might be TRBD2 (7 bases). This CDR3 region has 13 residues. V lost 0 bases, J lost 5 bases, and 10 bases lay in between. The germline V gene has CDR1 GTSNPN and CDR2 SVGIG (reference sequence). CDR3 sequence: CAWSVKGGETQYF. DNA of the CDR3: TGTGCCTGGAGTGTAAAGGGGGGGGAGACCCAGTACTTC. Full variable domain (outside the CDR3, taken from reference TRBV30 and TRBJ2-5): SQTIHQWPATLVQPVGSPLSLECTVEGTSNPNLYWYRQAAGRGLQLLFYSVGIGQISSEVPQNLSASRPQDRQFILSSKKLLLSDSGFYLCAWSVKGGETQYFGPGTRLLVL.

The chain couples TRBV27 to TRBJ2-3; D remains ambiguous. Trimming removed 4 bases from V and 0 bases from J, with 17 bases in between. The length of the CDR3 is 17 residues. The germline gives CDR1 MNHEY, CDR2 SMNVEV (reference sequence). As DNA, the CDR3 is TGTGCCAGCAGTTCCCCCACATCCCACATCAGCACAGATACGCAGTATTTT. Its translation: CASSSPTSHISTDTQYF.

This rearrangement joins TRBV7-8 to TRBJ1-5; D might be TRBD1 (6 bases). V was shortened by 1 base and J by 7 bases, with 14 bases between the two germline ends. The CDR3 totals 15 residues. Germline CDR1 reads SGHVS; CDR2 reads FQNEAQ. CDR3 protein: CASSLVLGGQQPQHF. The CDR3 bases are TGTGCCAGCAGCTTAGTGCTGGGGGGGCAACAGCCCCAGCATTTT.

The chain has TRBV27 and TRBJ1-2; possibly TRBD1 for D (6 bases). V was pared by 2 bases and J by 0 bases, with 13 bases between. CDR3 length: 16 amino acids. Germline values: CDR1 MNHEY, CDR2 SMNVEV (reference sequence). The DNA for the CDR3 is TGTGCCAGCAGTTTACGGTCGGACAGAGCTAACTATGGCTACACCTTC. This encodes CASSLRSDRANYGYTF.

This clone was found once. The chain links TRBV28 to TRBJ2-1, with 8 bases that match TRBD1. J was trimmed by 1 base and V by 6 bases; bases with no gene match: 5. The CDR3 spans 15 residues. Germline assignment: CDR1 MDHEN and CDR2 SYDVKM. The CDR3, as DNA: TGTGCCAGCAGCAGACAGGGGAGATCCTACAATGAGCAGTTCTTC. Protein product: CASSRQGRSYNEQFF. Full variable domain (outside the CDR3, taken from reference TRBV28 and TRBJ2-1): DVKVTQSSRYLVKRTGEKVFLECVQDMDHENMFWYRQDPGLGLRLIYFSYDVKMKEKGDIPEGYSVSREKKERFSLILESASTNQTSMYLCASSRQGRSYNEQFFGPGTRLTVL.

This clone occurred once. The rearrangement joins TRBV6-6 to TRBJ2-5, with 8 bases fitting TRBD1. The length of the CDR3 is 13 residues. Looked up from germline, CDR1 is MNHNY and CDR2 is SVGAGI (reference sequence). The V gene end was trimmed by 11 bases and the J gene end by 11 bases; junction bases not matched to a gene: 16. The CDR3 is CASFQGAGGQQYF. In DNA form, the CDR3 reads TGTGCCTCTTTCCAGGGGGCAGGGGGTCAGCAGTACTTC.